The 6 T cell receptor beta chains listed next were all sequenced from one sample in a study of T-cell memory formation after mild COVID-19. TCRdb recomputed calls from the 5' RACE reads with MiXCR, one row per CDR3 protein. The data hold approximately 300,000 distinct CDR3 sequences, with roughly 15% observed a single time. Sequenced: PBMCs or a T cell subset sorted from them (not recorded which). Every receptor here comes from a man in his late teens or twenties who had mild COVID-19 (a few samples of this study predate the infection). Cell type and time point are not known.

The J gene is TRBJ1-2, the V gene TRBV7-9, with D unresolved. The CDR3 has 13 residues. Trimming removed 2 bases from V and 7 bases from J, with 11 bases in between. CDR1 and CDR2 from the germline V gene are SEHNR and FQNEAQ (reference sequence). CDR3: CASSLKGYAGYTF. DNA of the CDR3: TGTGCCAGCAGCTTAAAAGGGTACGCTGGCTACACCTTC. The full variable domain, in which reference TRBV7-9 and TRBJ1-2 provide the parts outside the CDR3, is DTGVSQNPRHKITKRGQNVTFRCDPISEHNRLYWYRQTLGQGPEFLTYFQNEAQLEKSRLLSDRFSAERPKGSFSTLEIQRTEQGDSAMYLCASSLKGYAGYTFGSGTRLTVV.

This clonotype appeared a few times. The chain uses TRBV6-5 and TRBJ2-5, with a tentative D call TRBD2 (5 bases). The germline V gene encodes CDR1 MNHEY and CDR2 SVGAGI. The CDR3 totals 17 residues. V was trimmed by 0 bases and J by 4 bases, leaving 18 bases between them. This chain's CDR3 is CASSYSRAAGLGETQYF. The CDR3 DNA follows: TGTGCCAGCAGTTACTCGAGGGCGGCAGGCCTAGGAGAGACCCAGTACTTC.

The J gene is TRBJ1-5, the V gene TRBV12-3 or TRBV12-4, with unresolved D. V lost 3 bases to trimming and J lost 4 bases, with 10 bases between them. The CDR3 runs to 14 residues. Here the CDR3 DNA reads TGTGCCAGCAGTTTGTCAGGTTTGAATCAGCCCCAGCATTTT. It is translated as CASSLSGLNQPQHF.

This clonotype occurred many times. The chain has TRBV20-1 and TRBJ2-5, with no clear D. The length of the CDR3 is 12 residues. The V and J ends lost 3 bases and 5 bases respectively, with 10 bases between them. The V gene's germline CDR1 is DFQATT and CDR2 SNEGSKA (reference sequence). CDR3 sequence reads: CSASSFRETQYF. The CDR3 nucleotides read TGCAGTGCTAGTTCGTTCAGGGAGACCCAGTACTTC.

This clonotype has just a few counts. This chain joins TRBV29-1 and TRBJ1-1, with D unclear. Trimming removed 7 bases at V and 11 bases at J, with 17 bases between. The length of the CDR3 is 11 residues. CDR1 is SQVTM, CDR2 ANQGSEA, per germline. The CDR3: CSARGHLVAFF. The CDR3 DNA is TGCAGCGCGCGTGGGCACCTTGTTGCTTTCTTT.

CDR3 nucleotide sequence: TGTGCCAGCAGCTCTACAGGCGGCCGCTCTGGGGCCAACGTCCTGACTTTC. This encodes CASSSTGGRSGANVLTF. This chain joins TRBV7-9 and TRBJ2-6; D may be TRBD1 (5 bases). Germline CDR1 and CDR2: SEHNR and FQNEAQ (reference sequence). V was pared by 4 bases and J by 0 bases, with 13 bases between. The CDR3 runs 17 residues.